A selection of T cell receptor beta chains follows, all from one sample in a study of shared clonotypes between healthy human individuals. Clones were sequenced by immunoSEQ multiplex PCR, and TCRdb holds only the in-frame ones, with some missing. The data show hundreds of thousands of clones, about 80% seen once. Sequenced sample: PBMCs. The receptors were sampled from a woman between 35 and 50 years old in good health. Some clones in this sample may be carry-over from other donors' samples. The CDR3 runs from the conserved cysteine through the conserved F or W. D genes are given only for firm matches. The size of a clone is reported for some rows only, either as once, few or many, or as a class for expanded clones.

clone_size: -; v_call: TRBV5-4; d_call: TRBD2; j_call: TRBJ2-2; cdr3_nt: TGTGCCAGCAGCGTGGGACTAGCAACGAACACCGGGGAGCTGTTTTTT; cdr3_aa: CASSVGLATNTGELFF
clone_size: -; v_call: TRBV6-6; d_call: TRBD2; j_call: TRBJ2-7; cdr3_nt: TGTGCCAGCATCCATGGCGGGGGTAACTCTTACGAGCAGTACTTC; cdr3_aa: CASIHGGGNSYEQYF
clone_size: -; v_call: TRBV4-2; d_call: -; j_call: TRBJ2-1; cdr3_nt: TGTGCCAGCAGCCAAGACGAATGGGGTGCCAATGAGCAGTTCTTC; cdr3_aa: CASSQDEWGANEQFF
clone_size: -; v_call: TRBV7-9; d_call: -; j_call: TRBJ2-2; cdr3_nt: TGTGCCAGCAGCCTAAGGGGGACACCTACCGGGGAGCTGTTTTTT; cdr3_aa: CASSLRGTPTGELFF
clone_size: -; v_call: TRBV5-1; d_call: -; j_call: TRBJ2-1; cdr3_nt: TGCGCCAGCAGCCGGGACGGTTACAATGAGCAGTTCTTC; cdr3_aa: CASSRDGYNEQFF
clone_size: -; v_call: TRBV30; d_call: -; j_call: TRBJ1-3; cdr3_nt: TGTGCCTGGGCCTCGGGACACTCTGGAAACACCATATATTTT; cdr3_aa: CAWASGHSGNTIYF
clone_size: -; v_call: TRBV7-9; d_call: -; j_call: TRBJ2-7; cdr3_nt: TGTGCCAGCAGCTTACTCACTAGTTACGAGCAGTACTTC; cdr3_aa: CASSLLTSYEQYF
clone_size: -; v_call: TRBV28; d_call: -; j_call: TRBJ1-5; cdr3_nt: TGTGCCAGCACCCTAATCGGGCCTAATCAGCCCCAGCATTTT; cdr3_aa: CASTLIGPNQPQHF
clone_size: few; v_call: TRBV7-9; d_call: -; j_call: TRBJ2-1; cdr3_nt: TGTGCCAGCAGCTTACAAAGGCGAAATGAGCAGTTCTTC; cdr3_aa: CASSLQRRNEQFF
clone_size: -; v_call: TRBV5-3; d_call: TRBD1; j_call: TRBJ2-5; cdr3_nt: TGTGCCAGAAGCTTGTCACCCCCTTTAAGACAGGGGGCTCAAGAGACCCAGTACTTC; cdr3_aa: CARSLSPPLRQGAQETQYF
clone_size: few; v_call: TRBV2; d_call: TRBD2; j_call: TRBJ2-3; cdr3_nt: TGTGCCAGCAGTGAAATCGCTAGCGGGAGGGGGACAGATACGCAGTATTTT; cdr3_aa: CASSEIASGRGTDTQYF
clone_size: once; v_call: TRBV5-1; d_call: TRBD1; j_call: TRBJ2-5; cdr3_nt: TGCGCCAGCAGGGTCGGACAGGGAAAAGAGACCCAGTACTTC; cdr3_aa: CASRVGQGKETQYF
clone_size: -; v_call: TRBV28; d_call: -; j_call: TRBJ2-1; cdr3_nt: TGTGCCAGCAGTTTCCTTAAGAGCTCCTACAATGAGCAGTTCTTC; cdr3_aa: CASSFLKSSYNEQFF
clone_size: -; v_call: TRBV27; d_call: -; j_call: TRBJ1-1; cdr3_nt: TGTGCCAGCACCGATATATCCGGGGCGTTTGCTTTCTTT; cdr3_aa: CASTDISGAFAFF
clone_size: few; v_call: TRBV6-6; d_call: TRBD2; j_call: TRBJ2-2; cdr3_nt: TGTGCCTCCGGGACTAGCGACACCGGGGAGCTGTTTTTT; cdr3_aa: CASGTSDTGELFF
clone_size: many; v_call: TRBV9; d_call: TRBD2; j_call: TRBJ2-2; cdr3_nt: TGTGCCAGCAGCGCGGAACTAGCGGGAGGGCCATTTACCGGGGAGCTGTTTTTT; cdr3_aa: CASSAELAGGPFTGELFF
clone_size: -; v_call: TRBV4-1; d_call: -; j_call: TRBJ1-3; cdr3_nt: TGCGCCAGCAGCCAACTCCCGACTGACTCCTCTGGAAACACCATATATTTT; cdr3_aa: CASSQLPTDSSGNTIYF
clone_size: -; v_call: TRBV28; d_call: -; j_call: TRBJ1-4; cdr3_nt: TGTGCCAGCAGTTTAGCTGGACGGGAACTGTTTTTT; cdr3_aa: CASSLAGRELFF
clone_size: -; v_call: TRBV7-3; d_call: -; j_call: TRBJ1-1; cdr3_nt: TGTGCCAGCAGCTACACCCGGGACACTGAAGCTTTCTTT; cdr3_aa: CASSYTRDTEAFF
clone_size: -; v_call: TRBV28; d_call: -; j_call: TRBJ1-1; cdr3_nt: TGTGCCAGCAGTTTACGTCCAGGATCGGTGAGCACTGAAGCTTTCTTT; cdr3_aa: CASSLRPGSVSTEAFF
clone_size: -; v_call: TRBV30; d_call: -; j_call: TRBJ2-2; cdr3_nt: TGTGCCTGGAGTCCCACCAACACCGGGGAGCTGTTTTTT; cdr3_aa: CAWSPTNTGELFF
clone_size: -; v_call: TRBV20-1; d_call: -; j_call: TRBJ1-1; cdr3_nt: TGCAGTGCTAGGGCTACTGAAGCTTTCTTT; cdr3_aa: CSARATEAFF
clone_size: few; v_call: TRBV6-5; d_call: -; j_call: TRBJ1-1; cdr3_nt: TGTGCCAGCAGTTACAACCGACTGAACACTGAAGCTTTCTTT; cdr3_aa: CASSYNRLNTEAFF
clone_size: few; v_call: TRBV27; d_call: -; j_call: TRBJ1-1; cdr3_nt: TGTGCCAGCAGCGTACCTGGACTGACGAACACTGAAGCTTTCTTT; cdr3_aa: CASSVPGLTNTEAFF
clone_size: -; v_call: TRBV30; d_call: TRBD1; j_call: TRBJ2-7; cdr3_nt: TGTGCCTGTTCTACAACGGGGGACAGGGAGAACTTC; cdr3_aa: CACSTTGDRENF
clone_size: once; v_call: TRBV7-9; d_call: TRBD2; j_call: TRBJ2-3; cdr3_nt: TGTGCCAGCACCGAGCGGACTAGCGGAAGCACAGATACGCAGTATTTT; cdr3_aa: CASTERTSGSTDTQYF